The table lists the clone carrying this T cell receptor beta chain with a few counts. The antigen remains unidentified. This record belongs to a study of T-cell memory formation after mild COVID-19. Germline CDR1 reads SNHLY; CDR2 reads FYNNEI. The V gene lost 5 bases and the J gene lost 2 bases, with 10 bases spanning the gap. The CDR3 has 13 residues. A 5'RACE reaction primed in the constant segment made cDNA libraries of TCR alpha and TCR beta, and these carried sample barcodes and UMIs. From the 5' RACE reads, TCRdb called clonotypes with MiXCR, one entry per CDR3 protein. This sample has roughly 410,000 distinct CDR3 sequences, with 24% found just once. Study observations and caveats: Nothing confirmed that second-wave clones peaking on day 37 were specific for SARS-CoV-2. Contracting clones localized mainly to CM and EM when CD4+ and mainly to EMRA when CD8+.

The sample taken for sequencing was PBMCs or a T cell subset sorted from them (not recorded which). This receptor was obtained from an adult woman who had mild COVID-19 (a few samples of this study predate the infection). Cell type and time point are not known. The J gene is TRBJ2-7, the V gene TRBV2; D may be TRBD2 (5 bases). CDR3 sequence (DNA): TGTGCCAGCAGTAATGGGGAGACCTACGAGCAGTACTTC. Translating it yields CASSNGETYEQYF.